The TCR beta chain described here comes from a study of breast tumors, draining lymph nodes, adjacent tissues. Findings of the study overall: Data only fit, rather than demonstrated, lymph node origin of most tumor T cells.

There are many counts of this clonotype. As yet, its antigen is unknown. The V gene end was trimmed by 3 bases and the J gene end by 8 bases; junction bases not matched to a gene: 9. The CDR3 spans 14 residues. CDR1 is LNHDA and CDR2 is SQIVND in the germline V gene (reference sequence). Axillary draining lymph nodes of breast cancer patients supplied the node samples. TCRdb called the multiplex PCR reads again in MiXCR, with one record for every CDR3 protein. The table records about 180,000 distinct CDR3 sequences, more than 25% of them present only once. V usage is TRBV19 and J usage is TRBJ1-2; TRBD1 matches 7 bases. Sequencing input: axillary lymph node tissue. This sequence originates from a female donor with breast cancer. Some clones in this sample may be carry-over from other donors' samples. The CDR3 DNA reads TGTGCCAGTAGTATGAAACAGGGGTTCCGAGGCTACACCTTC. Translation gives CASSMKQGFRGYTF.